These 30 T cell receptor beta chains share one sample of origin, sequenced in a study of shared clonotypes between healthy human individuals. TCRdb's table, derived via immunoSEQ multiplex PCR, lists solely in-frame clones and lacks some. This sample has 800,000 to 950,000 clones, with just over 95% found just once. CD45RO-negative cells were positively selected for CCR7, leaving out terminally differentiated effector memory CD45RA+ cells. Material for sequencing was naive CD8+ T cells sorted from blood. The receptors were gathered from a man aged 30-40 years in good health.

The V call is TRBV6-6, the J call TRBJ1-1; the D gene is possibly TRBD1 (6 bases). Between the trimmed V and J ends, which lost 4 bases and 0 bases, there was a span of 12 bases. The germline V gene encodes CDR1 MNHNY and CDR2 SVGAGI (reference sequence). CDR3 size: 15 residues. CDR3 in amino acids: CASSFLTGMNTEAFF. DNA for the CDR3: TGTGCCAGCAGTTTCCTTACAGGGATGAACACTGAAGCTTTCTTT.

The rearrangement uses TRBV7-8 and TRBJ2-7; 7 nucleotides match TRBD1. Trimming cost V 6 bases and J 0 bases; bases outside gene matches: 8. This CDR3 has 15 residues. Germline CDR1 SGHVS, CDR2 FQNEAQ. The CDR3 is CASSRDRAGSYEQYF. DNA of the CDR3: TGTGCCAGCAGTAGAGACAGGGCCGGCTCCTACGAGCAGTACTTC.

The CDR3 loop is CSALSGASYEQYF. DNA of the CDR3: TGCAGCGCCCTTTCGGGGGCTTCCTACGAGCAGTACTTC. The rearrangement joins TRBV29-1 to TRBJ2-7; the D gene could be TRBD1 or TRBD2 (6 bases each). CDR1 is SQVTM, CDR2 ANQGSEA, per germline. Trimming removed 7 bases from V and 1 base from J, with 14 bases in between. CDR3 size: 13 residues.

The chain combines TRBV7-9 with TRBJ2-1; D might be TRBD1 (6 bases). V dropped 1 base and J dropped 7 bases, with 17 bases sitting between them. The CDR3 is 16 amino acids. Germline values: CDR1 SEHNR, CDR2 FQNEAQ (reference sequence). For the CDR3, the DNA is TGTGCCAGCAGCTTAGACGGAACAGGGCGAGGGAATGAGCAGTTCTTC. The encoded protein is CASSLDGTGRGNEQFF. The complete variable domain, with remaining parts taken from reference TRBV7-9 and TRBJ2-1, reads DTGVSQNPRHKITKRGQNVTFRCDPISEHNRLYWYRQTLGQGPEFLTYFQNEAQLEKSRLLSDRFSAERPKGSFSTLEIQRTEQGDSAMYLCASSLDGTGRGNEQFFGPGTRLTVL.

This sequence joins TRBV6-1 and TRBJ1-1; 7 bases agree with TRBD1. Germline values: CDR1 MNHNS, CDR2 SASEGT. The J segment lost 7 bases and the V segment lost 5 bases, leaving 7 bases of the junction unmatched. The CDR3 consists of 13 residues. In nucleotides, the CDR3 is TGTGCCAGCAGTTGGACAGGTCGGAGTGAAGCTTTCTTT. This encodes CASSWTGRSEAFF.

The chain combines TRBV4-1 with TRBJ2-7; 9 bases map to TRBD2. CDR3 length equals 15 residues. J gave up 3 bases and V 1 base, and 4 bases lay outside the gene matches. Per germline, CDR1 MGHRA and CDR2 YSYEKL. CDR3 sequence: CASSQAQREVYEQYF. CDR3 DNA sequence: TGCGCCAGCAGCCAAGCGCAGCGGGAGGTCTACGAGCAGTACTTC.

The chain recombines TRBV9 with TRBJ1-3, with D uncertain. This CDR3 contains 12 residues. Germline lookup yields CDR1 SGDLS and CDR2 YYNGEE. Trimming shortened V by 0 bases and J by 4 bases, and 2 bases separated the two germline ends. Written as DNA, the CDR3 is TGTGCCAGCAGCGTAGCCGGAAACACCATATATTTT. It is translated as CASSVAGNTIYF.

The chain has TRBV5-6 and TRBJ2-3; D might be TRBD2 (7 bases). The CDR3 has 15 amino acids. Looked up from germline, CDR1 is SGHDT and CDR2 is YYEEEE. Deletions cut 0 bases from V and 6 bases from J, with 14 bases between. In nucleotides, the CDR3 is TGTGCCAGCAGCTTGGAAGGGGGAGGGCCTGATACGCAGTATTTT. Its translation is CASSLEGGGPDTQYF.

The gene calls are TRBV2 and TRBJ2-3; 8 bases fit TRBD2. The CDR3 covers 16 residues. V dropped 2 bases and J dropped 4; count of bases not matched to a gene: 8. Germline V lookup: CDR1 SNHLY, CDR2 FYNNEI. For the CDR3, the DNA is TGTGCCAGCAGTGAATATGTCGGGAGGGCCCCAGATACGCAGTATTTT. Protein sequence: CASSEYVGRAPDTQYF.

V and J are TRBV10-2 and TRBJ1-1, with D perhaps TRBD1 (5 bases). The CDR3 totals 15 residues. CDR1 and CDR2 from the germline V gene are WSHSY and SAAADI. The germline V and J ends were trimmed by 8 bases and 4 bases, with 20 bases remaining between them. CDR3 in DNA: TGCGCCAGCCTCAAGGCCGGGACTCAGTCCACTGAAGCTTTCTTT. Its protein product is CASLKAGTQSTEAFF.

The chain couples TRBV21-1 to TRBJ2-7; TRBD2, as called in the table, went unchecked against the DNA. TRBV21-1 is a documented pseudogene. The CDR3 extends over 19 amino acids. The CDR3 DNA sequence: TGTGCCAGCAGCAAAAGCTCGAGTGATTCGGCGGTAAGCTCCTACGAGCAGTACTTC. This translates into CASSKSSSDSAVSSYEQYF.

The genes are TRBV4-1 and TRBJ1-5; D is unresolved. CDR1 and CDR2 from the germline V gene are MGHRA and YSYEKL. The ends were cut back, 1 base at V and 4 bases at J, with 5 bases in the middle. The CDR3 contains 13 residues. DNA of the CDR3: TGCGCCAGCAGCCAAGCCGTGAATCAGCCCCAGCATTTT. It encodes CASSQAVNQPQHF.

CDR3 sequence: CASSKNSIYEQYF. The DNA for the CDR3 is TGTGCCAGCAGCAAAAACTCCATATACGAGCAGTACTTC. The chain couples TRBV21-1 to TRBJ2-7; the table's TRBD2 call for D was not verified on the DNA. TRBV21-1 is annotated as a pseudogene. CDR3 length equals 13 residues.

Details on this clone: The same CDR3 arises from other DNA sequences in this sample as well. The chain links TRBV27 to TRBJ2-7; TRBD2 matches at 10 bases. Germline V gene data show CDR1 as MNHEY and CDR2 as SMNVEV (reference sequence). Trimming took 4 bases from V and 1 from J; bases not matched to a gene: 4. The CDR3 totals 15 residues. CDR3 DNA sequence: TGTGCCAGCAGTTCCCGGACTAGCGGTTCCTACGAGCAGTACTTC. Translation gives CASSSRTSGSYEQYF.

The V call is TRBV7-9, the J call TRBJ2-1, with TRBD2 matching 7 bases. The CDR3 runs to 16 residues. Germline CDR1 SEHNR, CDR2 FQNEAQ (reference sequence). The junction had 12 bases not matched to a gene; V was cut back by 6 bases and J by 4 bases. The DNA for the CDR3 is TGTGCCAGCAGACTAGGATTGCGGGAGCCTTACAATGAGCAGTTCTTC. The encoded protein is CASRLGLREPYNEQFF.

This chain uses TRBV6-4 with TRBJ1-1; 9 nucleotides line up with TRBD1. This CDR3 comprises 15 residues. The germline gives CDR1 MRHNA, CDR2 SNTAGT. The V and J ends lost 2 bases and 0 bases, in that order; junction bases with no gene match: 1. CDR3 sequence: CASSDGTGLNTEAFF. Written as DNA, the CDR3 is TGTGCCAGCAGTGACGGGACAGGGCTGAACACTGAAGCTTTCTTT.

The CDR3 sequence is CASSLHVEQGAGNTIYF. The CDR3 nucleotides are TGCGCCAGCAGCCTACACGTAGAACAGGGGGCTGGAAACACCATATATTTT. The chain couples TRBV4-1 to TRBJ1-3, with 8 bases aligning to TRBD1. The germline V gene encodes CDR1 MGHRA and CDR2 YSYEKL. This CDR3 has 17 amino acids. The V segment lost 4 bases and the J segment 2 bases; nucleotides outside the gene matches: 10.

The rearrangement uses TRBV7-2 and TRBJ1-5; unclear D gene. The CDR3 totals 15 residues. CDR1 is SGHTA, CDR2 FQGNSA, per germline. Between the trimmed V and J ends, which lost 0 bases and 0 bases, there was a span of 6 bases. The CDR3 region has the DNA TGTGCCAGCAGCTTAGCAGGGTATAGCAATCAGCCCCAGCATTTT. The encoded protein is CASSLAGYSNQPQHF.

The V and J genes are TRBV5-5 and TRBJ2-5; TRBD1 matches at 7 bases. Germline loops: CDR1 SGHKS, CDR2 YYEKEE (reference sequence). The CDR3 contains 15 residues. The V segment lost 4 bases and the J segment 1 base; nucleotides outside the gene matches: 7. This CDR3 is CASSGMGTAQETQYF. DNA for the CDR3: TGTGCCAGCAGCGGAATGGGGACAGCCCAAGAGACCCAGTACTTC.

The chain couples TRBV27 to TRBJ1-4; weak D call: TRBD1 (6 bases). Germline values: CDR1 MNHEY, CDR2 SMNVEV (reference sequence). The V end lost 2 bases, the J end lost 4 bases, and 17 bases lay between the germline ends. The CDR3 consists of 17 residues. In DNA form, the CDR3 reads TGTGCCAGCAGTTTAAAAGGGGGGACACCACTTAATGAAAAACTGTTTTTT. Translation gives CASSLKGGTPLNEKLFF.

The chain has TRBV15 and TRBJ2-3, with D perhaps TRBD1 (6 bases). The CDR3 has 17 amino acids. Germline loops: CDR1 LNHNV, CDR2 YYDKDF (reference sequence). V dropped 3 bases and J dropped 1 base, with 17 bases sitting between them. The CDR3 bases are TGTGCCACCAGCAGGAAAGAGACAGGTTGGCGCACAGATACGCAGTATTTT. This encodes CATSRKETGWRTDTQYF.

V and J are TRBV27 and TRBJ2-1; D may be TRBD2 (6 bases). V was pared by 5 bases and J by 2 bases, with 10 bases between. CDR3 length: 14 residues. The germline CDR1 and CDR2 sequences are MNHEY and SMNVEV (reference sequence). Here the CDR3 DNA reads TGTGCCAGCAGTCCGGGGGTAGCCTACAATGAGCAGTTCTTC. Encoded protein: CASSPGVAYNEQFF.

The gene calls are TRBV18 and TRBJ2-1, with D tentatively TRBD1 (5 bases). Germline CDR1 reads KGHSH; CDR2 reads LQKENI. The CDR3 contains 16 residues. V dropped 0 bases and J dropped 9 bases, with 18 bases sitting between them. DNA for the CDR3: TGTGCCAGCTCACCACCGTCTGGCAGGGTTGTTATTGAGCAGTTCTTC. Translating it yields CASSPPSGRVVIEQFF.

V is TRBV7-2 and J is TRBJ2-1; 8 bases align to TRBD2. Germline V gene sequence: CDR1 SGHTA, CDR2 FQGNSA. The CDR3 totals 16 residues. Losses at the gene ends were 2 bases for V and 4 bases for J; bases not matched to a gene: 7. CDR3 in DNA: TGTGCCAGCAGCTTAAAGGCGGGAGGAGGTTACAATGAGCAGTTCTTC. Translated: CASSLKAGGGYNEQFF.

This rearrangement joins TRBV28 to TRBJ2-7; tentatively, D is TRBD1 (6 bases). Trimming removed 3 bases at V and 6 bases at J, with 6 bases between. The CDR3 covers 11 residues. From germline, CDR1 is MDHEN and CDR2 SYDVKM. CDR3 in DNA: TGTGCCAGCAGTTTGGGGGCCGAGCAGTACTTC. Translating gives CASSLGAEQYF.

This chain connects TRBV28 to TRBJ2-2; 10 bases agree with TRBD1. Unmatched junction bases numbered 6, after V lost 6 bases and J lost 5 bases. The germline CDR1 and CDR2 sequences are MDHEN and SYDVKM. The length of the CDR3 is 15 residues. The CDR3 DNA sequence: TGTGCCAGCAGCGCTAGGGGACAGGGGACCGGGGAGCTGTTTTTT. Its protein is CASSARGQGTGELFF.

The chain uses TRBV7-9 and TRBJ1-5; D may be TRBD1 (6 bases). Per the germline V gene, CDR1 is SEHNR and CDR2 is FQNEAQ (reference sequence). Trimming shortened V by 2 bases and J by 7 bases, and 9 bases separated the two germline ends. CDR3 size: 13 residues. The CDR3 DNA follows: TGTGCCAGCAGCTTAACAGGGACCCAGCCCCAGCATTTT. Encoded protein: CASSLTGTQPQHF.

The chain recombines TRBV7-6 with TRBJ2-5; TRBD2 matches at 7 bases. The CDR3 has 14 residues. The trim removed 0 bases at V and 5 bases at J, leaving 3 bases unmatched. Germline CDR1 reads SGHVS; CDR2 reads FNYEAQ. CDR3 nucleotide sequence: TGTGCCAGCAGCTTAGCGGGAGGGCCGGAGACCCAGTACTTC. Translation gives CASSLAGGPETQYF. Supplemented by reference TRBV7-6 and TRBJ2-5, the full variable domain reads GAGVSQSPRYKVTKRGQDVALRCDPISGHVSLYWYRQALGQGPEFLTYFNYEAQQDKSGLPNDRFSAERPEGSISTLTIQRTEQRDSAMYRCASSLAGGPETQYFGPGTRLLVL.

The genes are TRBV7-9 and TRBJ1-2; D uncertain. The V and J ends lost 5 bases and 1 base respectively, with 14 bases between them. The germline V gene has CDR1 SEHNR and CDR2 FQNEAQ (reference sequence). The CDR3 runs 15 residues. The CDR3 region is CASSPPVSVNYGYTF. DNA for the CDR3: TGTGCCAGCAGCCCCCCGGTTTCGGTTAACTATGGCTACACCTTC.

The J gene is TRBJ1-2, the V gene TRBV7-9, with 9 bases aligning to TRBD1. The ends lost 5 bases at V and 2 bases at J; junction bases unmatched: 6. CDR3 length equals 15 residues. CDR1 is SEHNR and CDR2 is FQNEAQ in the germline V gene (reference sequence). The CDR3 DNA sequence: TGTGCCAGCAGCCCCCCGGACAGGGGCAACTATGGCTACACCTTC. This codes for CASSPPDRGNYGYTF.